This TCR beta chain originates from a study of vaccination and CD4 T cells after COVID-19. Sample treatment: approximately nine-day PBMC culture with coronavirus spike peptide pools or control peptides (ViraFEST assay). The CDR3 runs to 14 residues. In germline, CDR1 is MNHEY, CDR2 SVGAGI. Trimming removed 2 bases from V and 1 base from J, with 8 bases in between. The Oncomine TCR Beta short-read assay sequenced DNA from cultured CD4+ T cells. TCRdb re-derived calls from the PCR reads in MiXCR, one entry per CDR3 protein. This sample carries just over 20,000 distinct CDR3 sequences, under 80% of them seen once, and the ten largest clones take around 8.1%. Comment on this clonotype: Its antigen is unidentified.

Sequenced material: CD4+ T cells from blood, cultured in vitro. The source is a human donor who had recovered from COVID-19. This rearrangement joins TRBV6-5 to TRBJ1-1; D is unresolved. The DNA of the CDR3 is TGTGCCAGCAGTTACGCCCGACCGAACACTGAAGCTTTCTTT. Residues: CASSYARPNTEAFF.